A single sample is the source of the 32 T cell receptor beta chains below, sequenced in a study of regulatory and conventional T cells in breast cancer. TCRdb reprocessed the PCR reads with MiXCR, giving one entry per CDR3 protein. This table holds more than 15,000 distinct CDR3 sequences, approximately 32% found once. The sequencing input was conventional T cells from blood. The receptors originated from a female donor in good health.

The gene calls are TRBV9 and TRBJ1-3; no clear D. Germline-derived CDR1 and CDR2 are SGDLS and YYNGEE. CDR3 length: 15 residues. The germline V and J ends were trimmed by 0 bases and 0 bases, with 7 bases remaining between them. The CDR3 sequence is CASSVAPDSGNTIYF. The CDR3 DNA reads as TGTGCCAGCAGCGTAGCGCCGGACTCTGGAAACACCATATATTTT.

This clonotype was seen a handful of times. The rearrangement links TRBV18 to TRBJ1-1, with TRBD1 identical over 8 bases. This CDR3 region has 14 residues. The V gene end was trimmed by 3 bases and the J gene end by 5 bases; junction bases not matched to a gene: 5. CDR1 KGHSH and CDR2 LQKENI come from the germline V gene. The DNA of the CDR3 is TGTGCCAGCTCACCTCGGACAGGGCGGACTGAAGCTTTCTTT. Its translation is CASSPRTGRTEAFF. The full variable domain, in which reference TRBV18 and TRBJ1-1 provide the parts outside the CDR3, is NAGVMQNPRHLVRRRGQEARLRCSPMKGHSHVYWYRQLPEEGLKFMVYLQKENIIDESGMPKERFSAEFPKEGPSILRIQQVVRGDSAAYFCASSPRTGRTEAFFGQGTRLTVV.

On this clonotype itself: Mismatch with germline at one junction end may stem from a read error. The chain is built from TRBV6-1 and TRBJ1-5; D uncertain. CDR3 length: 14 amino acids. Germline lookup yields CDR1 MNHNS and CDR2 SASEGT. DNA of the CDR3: TGTACCAGCTCGCAGCCATATAGCAATCAGCCCCAGCATTTT. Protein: CTSSQPYSNQPQHF.

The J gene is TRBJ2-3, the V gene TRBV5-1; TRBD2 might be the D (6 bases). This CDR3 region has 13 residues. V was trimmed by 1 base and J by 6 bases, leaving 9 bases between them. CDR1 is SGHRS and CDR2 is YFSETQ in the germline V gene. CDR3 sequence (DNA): TGCGCCAGCAGCTTGCGGGGGTCCGATACGCAGTATTTT. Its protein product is CASSLRGSDTQYF.

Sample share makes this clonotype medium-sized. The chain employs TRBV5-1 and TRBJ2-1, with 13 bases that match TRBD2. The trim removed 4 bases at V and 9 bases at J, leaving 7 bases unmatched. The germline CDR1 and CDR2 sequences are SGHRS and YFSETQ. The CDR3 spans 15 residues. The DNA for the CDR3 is TGCGCCAGCAGCCCAGGACTAGCGGGGGATGTTGAGCAGTTCTTC. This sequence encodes CASSPGLAGDVEQFF.

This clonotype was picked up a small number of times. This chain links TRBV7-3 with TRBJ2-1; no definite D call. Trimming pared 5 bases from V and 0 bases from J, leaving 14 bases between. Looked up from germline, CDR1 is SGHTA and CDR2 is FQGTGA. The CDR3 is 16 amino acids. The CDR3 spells CASSKQAQSSYNEQFF. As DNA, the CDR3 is TGTGCCAGCAGCAAGCAAGCCCAGAGCTCCTACAATGAGCAGTTCTTC.

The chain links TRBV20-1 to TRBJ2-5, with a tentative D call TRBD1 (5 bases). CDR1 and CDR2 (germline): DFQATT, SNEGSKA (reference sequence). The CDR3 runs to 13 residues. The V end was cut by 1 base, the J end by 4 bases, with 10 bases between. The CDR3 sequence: CSARGRVGETQYF. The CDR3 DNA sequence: TGCAGTGCTAGAGGCAGGGTAGGAGAGACCCAGTACTTC.

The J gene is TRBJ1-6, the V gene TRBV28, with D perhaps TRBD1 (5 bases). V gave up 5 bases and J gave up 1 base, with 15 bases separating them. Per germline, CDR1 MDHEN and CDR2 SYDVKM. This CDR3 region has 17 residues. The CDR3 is CASSPFRGRSYNSPLHF. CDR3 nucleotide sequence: TGTGCCAGCAGTCCCTTCCGGGGCAGGTCCTATAATTCACCCCTCCACTTT.

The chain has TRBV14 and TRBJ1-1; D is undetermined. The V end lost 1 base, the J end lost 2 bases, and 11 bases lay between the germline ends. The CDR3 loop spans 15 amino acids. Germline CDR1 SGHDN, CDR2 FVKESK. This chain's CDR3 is CASSQAVHRNTEAFF. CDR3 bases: TGTGCCAGCAGCCAAGCTGTACACCGTAACACTGAAGCTTTCTTT.

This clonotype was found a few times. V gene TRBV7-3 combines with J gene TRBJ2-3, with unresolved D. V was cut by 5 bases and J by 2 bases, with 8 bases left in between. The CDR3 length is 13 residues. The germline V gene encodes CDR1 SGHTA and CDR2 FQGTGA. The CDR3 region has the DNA TGTGCCAGCAGCAGTACAGCCACAGATACGCAGTATTTT. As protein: CASSSTATDTQYF. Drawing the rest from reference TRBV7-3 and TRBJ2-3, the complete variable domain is GAGVSQTPSNKVTEKGKYVELRCDPISGHTALYWYRQSLGQGPEFLIYFQGTGAADDSGLPNDRFFAVRPEGSVSTLKIQRTERGDSAVYLCASSSTATDTQYFGPGTRLTVL.

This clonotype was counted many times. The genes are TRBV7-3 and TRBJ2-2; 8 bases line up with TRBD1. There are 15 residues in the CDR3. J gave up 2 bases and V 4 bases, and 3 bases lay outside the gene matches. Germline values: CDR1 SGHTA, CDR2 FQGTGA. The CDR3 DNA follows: TGTGCCAGCAGCTCCAGGGGGCCAAACACCGGGGAGCTGTTTTTT. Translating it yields CASSSRGPNTGELFF.

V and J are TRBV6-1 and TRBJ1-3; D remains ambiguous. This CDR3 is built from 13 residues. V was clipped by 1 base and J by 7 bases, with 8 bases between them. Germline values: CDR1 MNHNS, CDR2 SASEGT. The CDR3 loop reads CASSEVFANTIYF. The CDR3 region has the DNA TGTGCCAGCAGTGAAGTTTTTGCGAACACCATATATTTT.

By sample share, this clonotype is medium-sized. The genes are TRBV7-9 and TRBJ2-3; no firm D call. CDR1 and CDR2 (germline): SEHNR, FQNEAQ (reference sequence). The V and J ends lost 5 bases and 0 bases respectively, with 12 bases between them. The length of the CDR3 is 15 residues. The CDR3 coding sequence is TGTGCCAGCAGCCTTGGACGTACTAGCACAGATACGCAGTATTTT. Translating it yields CASSLGRTSTDTQYF.

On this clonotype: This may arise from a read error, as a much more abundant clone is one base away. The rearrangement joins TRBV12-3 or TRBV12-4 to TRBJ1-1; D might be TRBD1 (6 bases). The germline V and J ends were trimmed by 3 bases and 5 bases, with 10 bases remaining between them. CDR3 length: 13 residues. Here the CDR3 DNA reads TGTGCCAGCAGTTTTGGGGGGCAGACTGAAGCTTTCTTT. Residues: CASSFGGQTEAFF.

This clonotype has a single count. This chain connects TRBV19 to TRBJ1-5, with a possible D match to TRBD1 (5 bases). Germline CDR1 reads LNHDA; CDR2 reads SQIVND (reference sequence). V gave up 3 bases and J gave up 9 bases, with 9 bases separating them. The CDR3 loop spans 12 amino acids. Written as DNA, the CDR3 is TGTGCCAGTAGTATGGGGGGATCGCCCCAGCATTTT. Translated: CASSMGGSPQHF.

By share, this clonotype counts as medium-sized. The CDR3 spells CASSLFALAGEGGLDEQYF. The CDR3 DNA reads as TGCGCCAGCAGCTTGTTCGCGCTAGCGGGAGAGGGAGGGCTGGACGAGCAGTACTTC. J is TRBJ2-7 and V is TRBV5-1; 10 positions agree with TRBD2. CDR1 is SGHRS, CDR2 YFSETQ, per germline. After removal of 1 base from V and 5 bases from J, the junction contained 18 bases not matched to a gene. The CDR3 is 19 residues long.

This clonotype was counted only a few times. The CDR3 region is CSVEVGQNTEAFF. DNA for the CDR3: TGCAGCGTTGAGGTAGGGCAGAACACTGAAGCTTTCTTT. V gene TRBV29-1 combines with J gene TRBJ1-1; D uncertain. V gave up 3 bases and J gave up 1 base, with 9 bases separating them. Per germline, CDR1 SQVTM and CDR2 ANQGSEA. The CDR3 is made up of 13 amino acids.

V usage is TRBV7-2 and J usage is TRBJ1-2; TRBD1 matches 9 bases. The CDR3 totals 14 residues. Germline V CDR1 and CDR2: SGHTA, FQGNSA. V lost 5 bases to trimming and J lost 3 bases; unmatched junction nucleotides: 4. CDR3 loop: CASSTTGGDYGYTF. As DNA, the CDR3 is TGTGCCAGCAGCACAACAGGGGGCGACTATGGCTACACCTTC.

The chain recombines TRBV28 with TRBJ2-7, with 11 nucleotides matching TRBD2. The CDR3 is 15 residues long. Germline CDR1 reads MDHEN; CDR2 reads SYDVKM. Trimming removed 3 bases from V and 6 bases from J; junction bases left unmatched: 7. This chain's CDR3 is CASSFGASGGIEQYF. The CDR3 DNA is TGTGCCAGCAGTTTTGGGGCTAGCGGGGGGATCGAGCAGTACTTC.

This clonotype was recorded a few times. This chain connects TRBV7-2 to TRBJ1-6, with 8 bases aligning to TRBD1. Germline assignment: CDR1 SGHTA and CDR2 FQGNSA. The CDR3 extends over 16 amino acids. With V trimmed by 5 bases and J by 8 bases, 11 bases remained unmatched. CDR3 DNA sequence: TGTGCCAGCAGCCGGGACAGGCTCATAGTCGATTCACCCCTCCACTTT. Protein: CASSRDRLIVDSPLHF.

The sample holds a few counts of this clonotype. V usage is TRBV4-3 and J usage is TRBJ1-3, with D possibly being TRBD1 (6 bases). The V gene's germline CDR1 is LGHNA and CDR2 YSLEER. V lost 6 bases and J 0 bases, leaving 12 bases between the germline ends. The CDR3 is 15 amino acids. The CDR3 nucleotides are TGCGCCAGCAGGAGGGGACAAATCTCTGGAAACACCATATATTTT. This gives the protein CASRRGQISGNTIYF.

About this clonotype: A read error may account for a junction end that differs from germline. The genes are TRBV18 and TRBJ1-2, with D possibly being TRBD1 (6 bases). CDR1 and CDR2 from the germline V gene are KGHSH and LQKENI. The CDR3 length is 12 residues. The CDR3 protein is CASSPGGYSYTF. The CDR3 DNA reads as TGTGCCAGCTCCCCGGGGGGCTATAGCTACACCTTC.

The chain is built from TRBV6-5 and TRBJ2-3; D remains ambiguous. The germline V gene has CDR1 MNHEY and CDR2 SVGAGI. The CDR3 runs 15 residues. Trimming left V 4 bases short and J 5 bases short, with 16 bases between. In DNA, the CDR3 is TGTGCCAGCAGTTCACTCTCTCAGGAACGAGATACGCAGTATTTT. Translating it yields CASSSLSQERDTQYF.

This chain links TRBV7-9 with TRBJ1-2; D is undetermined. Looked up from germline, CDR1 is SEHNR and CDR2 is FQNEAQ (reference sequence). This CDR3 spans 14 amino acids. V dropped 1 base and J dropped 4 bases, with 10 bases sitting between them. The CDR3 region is CASSLGQNSYGYTF. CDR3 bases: TGTGCCAGCAGCTTAGGGCAGAATTCCTATGGCTACACCTTC.

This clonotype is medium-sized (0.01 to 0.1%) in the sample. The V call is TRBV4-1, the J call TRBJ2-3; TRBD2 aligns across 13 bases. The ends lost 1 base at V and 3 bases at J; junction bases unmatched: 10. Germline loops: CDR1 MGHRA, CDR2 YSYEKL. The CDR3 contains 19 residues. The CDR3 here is CASSQGGTSGAIGTDTQYF. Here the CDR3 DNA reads TGCGCCAGCAGCCAAGGCGGGACTAGCGGGGCCATAGGGACAGATACGCAGTATTTT.

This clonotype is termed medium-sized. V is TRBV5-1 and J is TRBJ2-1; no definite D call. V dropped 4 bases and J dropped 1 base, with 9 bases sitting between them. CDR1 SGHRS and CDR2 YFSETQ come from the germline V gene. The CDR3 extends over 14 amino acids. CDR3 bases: TGCGCCAGCAGCCAAGGATGGTCCTACAATGAGCAGTTCTTC. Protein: CASSQGWSYNEQFF. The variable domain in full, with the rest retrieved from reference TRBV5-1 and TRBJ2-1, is KAGVTQTPRYLIKTRGQQVTLSCSPISGHRSVSWYQQTPGQGLQFLFEYFSETQRNKGNFPGRFSGRQFSNSRSEMNVSTLELGDSALYLCASSQGWSYNEQFFGPGTRLTVL.

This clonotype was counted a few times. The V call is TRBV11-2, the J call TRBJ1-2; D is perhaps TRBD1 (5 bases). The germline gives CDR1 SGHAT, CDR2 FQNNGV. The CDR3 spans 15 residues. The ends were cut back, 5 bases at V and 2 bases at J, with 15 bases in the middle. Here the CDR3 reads CASSLSSGTNYGYTF. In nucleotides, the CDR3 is TGTGCCAGCAGCCTTAGTTCAGGGACCAACTATGGCTACACCTTC.

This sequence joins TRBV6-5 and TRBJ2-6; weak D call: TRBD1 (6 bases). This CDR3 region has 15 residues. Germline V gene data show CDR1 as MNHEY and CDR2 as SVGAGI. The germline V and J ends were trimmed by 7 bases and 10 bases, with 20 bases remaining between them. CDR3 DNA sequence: TGTGCCAGCACCACCTACGGACAGTCGAGGAACGTCCTGACTTTC. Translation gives CASTTYGQSRNVLTF.

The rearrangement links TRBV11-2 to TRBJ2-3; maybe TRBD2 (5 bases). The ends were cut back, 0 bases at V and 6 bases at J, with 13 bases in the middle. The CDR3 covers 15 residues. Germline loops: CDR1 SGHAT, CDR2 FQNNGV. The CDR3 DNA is TGTGCCAGCAGCTTAGACGCTAGCTCTGGGGATACGCAGTATTTT. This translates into CASSLDASSGDTQYF. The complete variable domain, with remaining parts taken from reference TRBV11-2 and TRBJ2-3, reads EAGVAQSPRYKIIEKRQSVAFWCNPISGHATLYWYQQILGQGPKLLIQFQNNGVVDDSQLPKDRFSAERLKGVDSTLKIQPAKLEDSAVYLCASSLDASSGDTQYFGPGTRLTVL.

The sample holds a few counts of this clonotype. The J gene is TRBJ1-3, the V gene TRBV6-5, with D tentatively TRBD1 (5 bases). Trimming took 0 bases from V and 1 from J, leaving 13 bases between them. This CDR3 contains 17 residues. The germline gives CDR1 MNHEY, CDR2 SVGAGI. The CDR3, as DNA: TGTGCCAGCAGTTACTCAACTAGGGACTGGTCTGGAAACACCATATATTTT. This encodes CASSYSTRDWSGNTIYF.

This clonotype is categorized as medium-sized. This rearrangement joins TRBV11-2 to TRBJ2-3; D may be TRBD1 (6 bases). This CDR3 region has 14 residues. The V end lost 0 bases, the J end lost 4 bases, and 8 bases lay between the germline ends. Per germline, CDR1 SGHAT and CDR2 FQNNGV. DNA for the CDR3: TGTGCCAGCAGCTTAGAGGGACACGCAGATACGCAGTATTTT. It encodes CASSLEGHADTQYF.

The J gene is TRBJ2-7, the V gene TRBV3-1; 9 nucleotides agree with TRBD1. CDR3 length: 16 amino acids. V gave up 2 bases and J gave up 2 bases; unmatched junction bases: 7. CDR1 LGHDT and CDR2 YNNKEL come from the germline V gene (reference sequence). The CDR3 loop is CASSQIGTGLTYEQYF. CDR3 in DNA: TGTGCCAGCAGCCAAATCGGGACAGGGCTAACCTACGAGCAGTACTTC.